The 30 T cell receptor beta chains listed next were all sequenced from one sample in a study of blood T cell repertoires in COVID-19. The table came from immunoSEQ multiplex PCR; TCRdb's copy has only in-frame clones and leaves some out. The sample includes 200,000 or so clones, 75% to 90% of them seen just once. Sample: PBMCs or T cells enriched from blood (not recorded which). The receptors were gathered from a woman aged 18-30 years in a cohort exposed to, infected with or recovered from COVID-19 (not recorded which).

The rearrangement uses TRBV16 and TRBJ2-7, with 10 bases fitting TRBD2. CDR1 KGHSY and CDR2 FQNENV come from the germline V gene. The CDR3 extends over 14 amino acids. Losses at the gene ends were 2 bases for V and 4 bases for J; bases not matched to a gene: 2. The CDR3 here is CASSQGLADYEQYF. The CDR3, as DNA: TGTGCCAGCAGCCAAGGACTAGCGGATTACGAGCAGTACTTC. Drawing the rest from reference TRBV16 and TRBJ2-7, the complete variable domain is GEEVAQTPKHLVRGEGQKAKLYCAPIKGHSYVFWYQQVLKNEFKFLISFQNENVFDETGMPKERFSAKCLPNSPCSLEIQATKLEDSAVYFCASSQGLADYEQYFGPGTRLTVT.

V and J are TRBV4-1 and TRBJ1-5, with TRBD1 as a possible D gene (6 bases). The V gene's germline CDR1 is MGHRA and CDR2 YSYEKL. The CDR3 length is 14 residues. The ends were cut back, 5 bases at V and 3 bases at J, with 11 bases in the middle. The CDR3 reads CASSFDRINQPQHF. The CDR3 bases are TGCGCCAGCAGCTTTGACAGGATCAATCAGCCCCAGCATTTT.

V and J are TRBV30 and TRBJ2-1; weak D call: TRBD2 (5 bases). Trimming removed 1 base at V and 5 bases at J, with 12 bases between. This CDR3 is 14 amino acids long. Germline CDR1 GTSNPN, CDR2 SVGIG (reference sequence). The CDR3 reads CAWSDTGLNNEQFF. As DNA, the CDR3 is TGTGCCTGGAGTGACACGGGATTAAACAATGAGCAGTTCTTC.

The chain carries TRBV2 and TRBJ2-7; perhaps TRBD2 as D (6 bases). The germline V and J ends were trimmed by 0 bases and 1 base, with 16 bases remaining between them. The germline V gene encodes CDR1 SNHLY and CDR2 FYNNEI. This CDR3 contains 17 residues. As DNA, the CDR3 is TGTGCCAGCAGTGAAGCGGCCCAGGGCGGGGTATCCTACGAGCAGTACTTC. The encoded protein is CASSEAAQGGVSYEQYF.

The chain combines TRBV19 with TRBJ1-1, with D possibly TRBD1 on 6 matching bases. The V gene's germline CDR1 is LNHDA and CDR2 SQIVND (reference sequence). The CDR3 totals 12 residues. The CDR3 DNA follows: TGTGCTACAGGACAGATGAACACTGAAGCTTTCTTT. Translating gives CATGQMNTEAFF.

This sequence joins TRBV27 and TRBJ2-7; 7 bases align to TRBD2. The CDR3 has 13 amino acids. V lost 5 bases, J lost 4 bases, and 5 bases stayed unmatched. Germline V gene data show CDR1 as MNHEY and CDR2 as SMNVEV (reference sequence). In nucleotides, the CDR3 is TGTGCCAGCAGTAGTGGACTAGTGTACGAGCAGTACTTC. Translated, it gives CASSSGLVYEQYF.

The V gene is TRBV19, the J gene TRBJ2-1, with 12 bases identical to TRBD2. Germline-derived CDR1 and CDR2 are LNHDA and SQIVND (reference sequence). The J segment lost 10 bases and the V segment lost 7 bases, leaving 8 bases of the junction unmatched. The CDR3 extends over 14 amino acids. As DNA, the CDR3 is TGTGCCAGTAAATCTAGCGGGGGGGCCAGGGAGCAGTTCTTC. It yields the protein CASKSSGGAREQFF.

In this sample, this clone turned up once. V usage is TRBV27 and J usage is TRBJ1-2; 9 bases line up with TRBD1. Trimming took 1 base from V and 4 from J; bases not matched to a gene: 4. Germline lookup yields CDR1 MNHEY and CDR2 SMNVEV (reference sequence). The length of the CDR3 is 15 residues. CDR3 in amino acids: CASSLWSTGGYGYTF. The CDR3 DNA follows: TGTGCCAGCAGTTTATGGTCGACAGGGGGCTATGGCTACACCTTC.

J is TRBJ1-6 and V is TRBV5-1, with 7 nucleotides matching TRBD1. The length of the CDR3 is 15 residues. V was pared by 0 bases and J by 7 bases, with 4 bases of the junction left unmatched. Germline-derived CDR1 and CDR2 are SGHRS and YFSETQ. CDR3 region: CASSLGKTGNSPLHF. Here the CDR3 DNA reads TGCGCCAGCAGCTTGGGGAAGACAGGGAATTCACCCCTCCACTTT.

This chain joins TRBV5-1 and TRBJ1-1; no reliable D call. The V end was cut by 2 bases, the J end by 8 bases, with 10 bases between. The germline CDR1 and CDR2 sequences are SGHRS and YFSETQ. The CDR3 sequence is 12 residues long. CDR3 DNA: TGCGCCAGCAGCTTTCGGGGAGTCGAAGCTTTCTTT. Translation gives CASSFRGVEAFF.

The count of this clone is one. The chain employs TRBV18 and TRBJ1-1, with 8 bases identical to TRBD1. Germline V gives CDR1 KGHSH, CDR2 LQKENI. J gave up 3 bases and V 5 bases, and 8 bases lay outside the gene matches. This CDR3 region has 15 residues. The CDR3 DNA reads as TGTGCCAGCTCAAAGGGACAGGCCGTCGACACTGAAGCTTTCTTT. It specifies CASSKGQAVDTEAFF.

CDR3 in DNA: TGCGCCAGCAGCCGCGGGCCGGGCGGCTACACCTTC. Amino acids: CASSRGPGGYTF. The rearrangement links TRBV4-1 to TRBJ1-2; D is unclear. Trimming stripped 4 bases from V and 8 bases from J, with 11 bases between. CDR3 length: 12 residues. Germline lookup yields CDR1 MGHRA and CDR2 YSYEKL.

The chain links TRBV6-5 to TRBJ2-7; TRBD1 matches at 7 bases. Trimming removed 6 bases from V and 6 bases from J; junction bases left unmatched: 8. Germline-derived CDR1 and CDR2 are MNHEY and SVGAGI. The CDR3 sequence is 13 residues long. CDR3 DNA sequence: TGTGCCAGCAGAAACACAGGGGTGGGCGAGCAGTACTTC. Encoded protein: CASRNTGVGEQYF.

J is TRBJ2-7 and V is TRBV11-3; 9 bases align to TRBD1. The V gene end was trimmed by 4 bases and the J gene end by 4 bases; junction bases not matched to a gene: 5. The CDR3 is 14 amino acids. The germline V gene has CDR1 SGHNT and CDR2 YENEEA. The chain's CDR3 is CASSSGGTGYEQYF. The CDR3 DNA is TGTGCCAGCAGCTCAGGAGGGACAGGGTACGAGCAGTACTTC.

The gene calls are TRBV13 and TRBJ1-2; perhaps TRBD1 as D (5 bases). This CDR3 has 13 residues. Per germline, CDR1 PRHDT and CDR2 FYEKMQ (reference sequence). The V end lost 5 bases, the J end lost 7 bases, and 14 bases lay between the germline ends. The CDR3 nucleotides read TGTGCCAGCAGCGCGGGGGAGGGATCTGGCTACACCTTC. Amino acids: CASSAGEGSGYTF.

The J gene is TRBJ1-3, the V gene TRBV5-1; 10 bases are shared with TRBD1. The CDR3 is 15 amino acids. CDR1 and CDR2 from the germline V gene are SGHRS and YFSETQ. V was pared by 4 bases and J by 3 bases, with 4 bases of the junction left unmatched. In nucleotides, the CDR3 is TGCGCCAGCAGCCGGGACAGGGGAGATGGAAACACCATATATTTT. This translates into CASSRDRGDGNTIYF. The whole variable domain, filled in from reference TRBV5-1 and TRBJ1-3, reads KAGVTQTPRYLIKTRGQQVTLSCSPISGHRSVSWYQQTPGQGLQFLFEYFSETQRNKGNFPGRFSGRQFSNSRSEMNVSTLELGDSALYLCASSRDRGDGNTIYFGEGSWLTVV.

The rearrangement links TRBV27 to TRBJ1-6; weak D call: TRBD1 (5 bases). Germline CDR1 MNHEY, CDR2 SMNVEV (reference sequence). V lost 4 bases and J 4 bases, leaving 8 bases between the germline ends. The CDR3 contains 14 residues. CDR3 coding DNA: TGTGCCAGCAGTTCAGGGCAATATAATTCACCCCTCCACTTT. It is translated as CASSSGQYNSPLHF.

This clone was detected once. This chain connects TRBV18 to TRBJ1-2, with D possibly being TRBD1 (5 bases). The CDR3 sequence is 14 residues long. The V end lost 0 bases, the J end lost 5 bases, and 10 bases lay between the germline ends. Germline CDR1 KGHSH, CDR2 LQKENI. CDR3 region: CASSPPAGAYGYTF. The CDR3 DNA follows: TGTGCCAGCTCACCACCGGCTGGGGCGTATGGCTACACCTTC. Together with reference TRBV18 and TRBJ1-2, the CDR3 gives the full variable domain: NAGVMQNPRHLVRRRGQEARLRCSPMKGHSHVYWYRQLPEEGLKFMVYLQKENIIDESGMPKERFSAEFPKEGPSILRIQQVVRGDSAAYFCASSPPAGAYGYTFGSGTRLTVV.

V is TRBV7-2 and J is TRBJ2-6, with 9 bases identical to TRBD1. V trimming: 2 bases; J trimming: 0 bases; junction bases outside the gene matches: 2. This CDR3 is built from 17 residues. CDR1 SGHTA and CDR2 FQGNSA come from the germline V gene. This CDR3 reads CASSLRTGASGANVLTF. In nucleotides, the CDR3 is TGTGCCAGCAGCTTACGGACAGGGGCCTCTGGGGCCAACGTCCTGACTTTC.

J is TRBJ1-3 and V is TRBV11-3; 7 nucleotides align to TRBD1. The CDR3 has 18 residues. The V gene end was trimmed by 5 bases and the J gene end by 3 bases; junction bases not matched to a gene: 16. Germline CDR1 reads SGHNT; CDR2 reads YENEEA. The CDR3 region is CASSRTGTAPIIGNTIYF. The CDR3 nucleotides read TGTGCCAGCAGCCGAACCGGGACAGCACCTATTATTGGAAACACCATATATTTT.

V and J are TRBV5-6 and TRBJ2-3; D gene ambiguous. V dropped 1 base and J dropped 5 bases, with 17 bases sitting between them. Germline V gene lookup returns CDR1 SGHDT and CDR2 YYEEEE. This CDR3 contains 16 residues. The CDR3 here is CASSLSHPFRVDTQYF. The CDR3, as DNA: TGTGCCAGCAGCTTGAGCCACCCCTTTCGGGTAGATACGCAGTATTTT.

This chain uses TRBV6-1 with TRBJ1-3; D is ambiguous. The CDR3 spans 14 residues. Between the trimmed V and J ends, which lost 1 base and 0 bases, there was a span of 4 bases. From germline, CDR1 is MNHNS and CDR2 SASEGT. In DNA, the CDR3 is TGTGCCAGCAGTGAAGTTCGCTCTGGAAACACCATATATTTT. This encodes CASSEVRSGNTIYF.

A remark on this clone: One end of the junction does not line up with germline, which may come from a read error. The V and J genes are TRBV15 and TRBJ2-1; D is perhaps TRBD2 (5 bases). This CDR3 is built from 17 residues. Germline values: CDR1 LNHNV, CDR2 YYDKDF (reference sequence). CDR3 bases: TGTGCCACCAACAGAGATCAGAGGGAGTTCCTTTTCCATGAGCAGTTCTTC. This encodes CATNRDQREFLFHEQFF.

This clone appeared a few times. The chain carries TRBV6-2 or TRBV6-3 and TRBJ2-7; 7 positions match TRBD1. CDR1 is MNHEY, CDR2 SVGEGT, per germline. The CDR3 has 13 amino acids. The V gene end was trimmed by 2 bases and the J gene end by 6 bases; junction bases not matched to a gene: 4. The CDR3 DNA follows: TGTGCCAGCAGTTACGGGCCAGGGGGCGAGCAGTACTTC. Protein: CASSYGPGGEQYF.

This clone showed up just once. This CDR3 is CASSNRDRVDYEQYF. The CDR3 nucleotides are TGTGCCAGCAGCAACCGGGACAGGGTGGACTACGAGCAGTACTTC. The chain uses TRBV7-8 and TRBJ2-7, with 9 bases that match TRBD1. With 5 bases clipped from V and 3 bases from J, the junction kept 8 bases outside the gene matches. The CDR3 sequence is 15 residues long. Germline V CDR1 and CDR2: SGHVS, FQNEAQ. Complete variable domain (other parts from reference TRBV7-8 and TRBJ2-7): GAGVSQSPRYKVAKRGQDVALRCDPISGHVSLFWYQQALGQGPEFLTYFQNEAQLDKSGLPSDRFFAERPEGSVSTLKIQRTQQEDSAVYLCASSNRDRVDYEQYFGPGTRLTVT.

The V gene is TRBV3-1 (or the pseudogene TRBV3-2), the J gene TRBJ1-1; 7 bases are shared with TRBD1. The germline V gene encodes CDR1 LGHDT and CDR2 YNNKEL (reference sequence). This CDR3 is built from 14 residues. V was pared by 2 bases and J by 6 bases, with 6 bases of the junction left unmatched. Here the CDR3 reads CASSQTGAASEAFF. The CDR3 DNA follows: TGTGCCAGCAGCCAAACAGGGGCGGCGTCTGAAGCTTTCTTT.

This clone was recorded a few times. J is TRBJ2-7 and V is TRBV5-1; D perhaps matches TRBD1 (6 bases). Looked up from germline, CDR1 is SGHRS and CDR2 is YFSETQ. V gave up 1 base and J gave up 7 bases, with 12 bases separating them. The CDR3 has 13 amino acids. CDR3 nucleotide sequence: TGCGCCAGCAGCTTGAGGCACAGGGAAGAGCAGTACTTC. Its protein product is CASSLRHREEQYF.

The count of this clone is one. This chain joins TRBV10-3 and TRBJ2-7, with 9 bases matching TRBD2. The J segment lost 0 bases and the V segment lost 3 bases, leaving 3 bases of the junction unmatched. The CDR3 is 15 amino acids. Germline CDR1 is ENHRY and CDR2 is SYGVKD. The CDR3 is CAISDRTSDSYEQYF. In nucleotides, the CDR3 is TGTGCCATCAGTGACCGGACTAGCGACTCCTACGAGCAGTACTTC.

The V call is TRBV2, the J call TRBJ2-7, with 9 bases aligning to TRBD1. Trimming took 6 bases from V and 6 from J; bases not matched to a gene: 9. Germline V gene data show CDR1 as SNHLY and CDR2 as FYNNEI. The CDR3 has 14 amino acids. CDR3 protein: CASRERTGDSEQYF. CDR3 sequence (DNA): TGTGCCAGCAGGGAAAGGACAGGGGACTCCGAGCAGTACTTC. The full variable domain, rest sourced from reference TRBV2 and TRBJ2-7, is EPEVTQTPSHQVTQMGQEVILRCVPISNHLYFYWYRQILGQKVEFLVSFYNNEISEKSEIFDDQFSVERPDGSNFTLKIRSTKLEDSAMYFCASRERTGDSEQYFGPGTRLTVT.

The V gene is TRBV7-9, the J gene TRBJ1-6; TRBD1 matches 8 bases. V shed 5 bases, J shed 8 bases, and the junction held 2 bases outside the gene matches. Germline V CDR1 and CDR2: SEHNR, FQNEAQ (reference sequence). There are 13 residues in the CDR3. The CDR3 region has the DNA TGTGCCAGCAGCGTGACAGGGGATTCACCCCTCCACTTT. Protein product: CASSVTGDSPLHF.